This T cell receptor (beta chain) was recovered during a study of CD8 T cells in ankylosing spondylitis. This CDR3 is built from 12 residues. Germline values: CDR1 SGHRS, CDR2 YFSETQ. Trimming removed 3 bases from V and 11 bases from J, with 14 bases in between. In this sample, this clonotype turned up many times. As yet, its antigen is unknown. Making the TCR beta libraries involved quantitative 5'-RACE with molecular barcodes. TCRdb re-called the 5' RACE reads through MiXCR, storing one row per CDR3 protein. Counted here are approximately 520,000 distinct CDR3 sequences, about 5.2% occurring once; the ten biggest clones make up roughly 3.5%. Findings of the study overall: Ankylosing spondylitis blood appeared to be characterized by a TCR beta motif of several highly homologous variants. A number of the motif variants had already been described in reactive arthritis synovial fluid and blood.

The TCR originated in a male donor with ankylosing spondylitis. The V call is TRBV5-1, the J call TRBJ1-1, with D possibly TRBD1 on 5 matching bases. Material: blood, either unsorted or a sorted T cell fraction (not recorded which). For the CDR3, the DNA is TGCGCCAGCAGCTCAGGGCAGTCAGGTGCTTTCTTT. Translated: CASSSGQSGAFF.